The present T cell receptor (beta chain) was sequenced within a study of low-dose radiotherapy and immunotherapy resistance in tumors. This clonotype was seen many times. Described time point: before trial treatment. Primers used for first-strand cDNA, a TRAV- and TRBV-specific set, covered both alpha and beta chains. The authors ran roughly 20 PCR cycles to amplify TCRs with a constant-region primer and V-primer adapter. Amplifying the isolated mRNA was done by in vitro transcription. MiXCR was run by TCRdb on the reads, yielding one entry per CDR3 protein. The sample consists of some 88,000 distinct CDR3 sequences, just under 9.5% of them appearing once. The sample here was PBMCs, taken before treatment. The TCR originated in a male donor with prostate cancer.

The CDR3 DNA reads TGCAGTGCTCAGGGGGCCGGTGCAGATACGCAGTATTTT. This gives the protein CSAQGAGADTQYF. The rearrangement joins TRBV20-1 to TRBJ2-3; TRBD1 matches 8 bases. The germline CDR1 and CDR2 sequences are DFQATT and SNEGSKA (reference sequence). The CDR3 extends over 13 amino acids. V gave up 5 bases and J gave up 4 bases; unmatched junction bases: 5.